A single sample is the source of the 13 T cell receptor beta chains below, sequenced in a study of beta chain features in type 1 diabetes. All of the isolated RNA was reverse transcribed, so expressed TCRB transcripts were sequenced. Assay: immunoSEQ multiplex PCR; the TCRdb copy retains only in-frame clones and omits some. The table records a few hundred thousand clones, 9.6% of them present only once. These receptors have no identified antigens. Study conclusions and caveats: Moderately but significantly shorter TCRB CDR3s were found in Type 1 diabetes patients in all four CD4+ subsets.

The sample taken for sequencing was central memory CD4+ T cells from blood. All receptors derive from a man aged 25 to 40 with type 1 diabetes.

This rearrangement joins TRBV4-3 to TRBJ1-5; D unresolved. There are 13 residues in the CDR3. The V and J ends lost 0 bases and 8 bases respectively, with 8 bases between them. From germline, CDR1 is LGHNA and CDR2 YSLEER. The CDR3 DNA sequence: TGCGCCAGCAGCCAAGACGAGAGTGAGCCCCAGCATTTT. Residues: CASSQDESEPQHF.

CDR3 DNA: TGTGCCAGTAGTATCATCCAGGGCTCTGGAAACACCATATATTTT. The encoded protein is CASSIIQGSGNTIYF. The chain combines TRBV19 with TRBJ1-3; a possible D gene is TRBD1 (5 bases). Germline V gene sequence: CDR1 LNHDA, CDR2 SQIVND (reference sequence). There are 15 residues in the CDR3. Trimming left V 3 bases short and J 0 bases short, with 9 bases between.

This clone was seen repeatedly, ten times or more. This chain joins TRBV29-1 and TRBJ2-5; perhaps D is TRBD1 or TRBD2 (5 bases each). The CDR3 is made up of 14 amino acids. Deletions cut 4 bases from V and 5 bases from J, with 17 bases between. Germline values: CDR1 SQVTM, CDR2 ANQGSEA. The CDR3 region has the DNA TGCAGCGTTGGCGCGGCCACCGGGGCTGAGACCCAGTACTTC. Protein product: CSVGAATGAETQYF.

This clone appeared a few times. J is TRBJ1-4 and V is TRBV5-1; D is unresolved. The CDR3 spans 15 residues. V lost 4 bases to trimming and J lost 3 bases, with 13 bases between them. Germline CDR1 and CDR2: SGHRS and YFSETQ. The chain's CDR3 is CASSEGSSANEKLFF. Written as DNA, the CDR3 is TGCGCCAGCAGCGAGGGTTCTTCGGCTAATGAAAAACTGTTTTTT.

This clone was observed a handful of times. The chain carries TRBV6-1 and TRBJ2-5, with 9 nucleotides matching TRBD1. The CDR3 loop spans 13 amino acids. Unmatched junction bases numbered 8, after V lost 10 bases and J lost 5 bases. Per germline, CDR1 MNHNS and CDR2 SASEGT. Here the CDR3 DNA reads TGTGCCACCTTGGGACAGGGCGGGGAGACCCAGTACTTC. As protein: CATLGQGGETQYF.

This clone was counted at least ten times. The chain recombines TRBV14 with TRBJ2-3; 10 bases are a match to TRBD2. CDR3 length: 18 residues. J was trimmed by 4 bases and V by 3 bases; bases with no gene match: 13. Germline V gene sequence: CDR1 SGHDN, CDR2 FVKESK. CDR3 sequence (DNA): TGTGCCAGCAGCCAGGAGGCCCTCTCTAGCGGGAGTTCAGATACGCAGTATTTT. It specifies CASSQEALSSGSSDTQYF. Looking up the rest from reference TRBV14 and TRBJ2-3 gives the full variable domain: EAGVTQFPSHSVIEKGQTVTLRCDPISGHDNLYWYRRVMGKEIKFLLHFVKESKQDESGMPNNRFLAERTGGTYSTLKVQPAELEDSGVYFCASSQEALSSGSSDTQYFGPGTRLTVL.

This clone was detected many times. This chain connects TRBV18 to TRBJ2-7, with 11 nucleotides matching TRBD2. The CDR3 sequence is 19 residues long. Germline CDR1 KGHSH, CDR2 LQKENI. V was clipped by 2 bases and J by 3 bases; unmatched bases: 15. The CDR3 protein is CASSPTLESSGRTYYEQYF. The CDR3 DNA follows: TGTGCCAGCTCACCAACCCTTGAGTCTAGCGGGAGGACCTACTACGAGCAGTACTTC.

This clone was observed a few times. The chain has TRBV7-2 and TRBJ2-7, with D maybe TRBD1 (5 bases). V was cut by 4 bases and J by 4 bases, with 17 bases left in between. The CDR3 sequence is 15 residues long. Germline assignment: CDR1 SGHTA and CDR2 FQGNSA. The CDR3 DNA is TGTGCCAGCAGCTCACGAACAGGTTTTATTTACGAGCAGTACTTC. It specifies CASSSRTGFIYEQYF. The full variable domain, completed using reference TRBV7-2 and TRBJ2-7, is GAGVSQSPSNKVTEKGKDVELRCDPISGHTALYWYRQSLGQGLEFLIYFQGNSAPDKSGLPSDRFSAERTGGSVSTLTIQRTQQEDSAVYLCASSSRTGFIYEQYFGPGTRLTVT.

This clone was observed a handful of times. V usage is TRBV5-1 and J usage is TRBJ1-2; TRBD1 matches 7 bases. Per germline, CDR1 SGHRS and CDR2 YFSETQ. CDR3 size: 13 residues. V trimming: 6 bases; J trimming: 3 bases; junction bases outside the gene matches: 5. In nucleotides, the CDR3 is TGCGCCAGCACCGAACAGGGGTACTATGGCTACACCTTC. It translates to CASTEQGYYGYTF.

This sequence joins TRBV7-3 and TRBJ2-7, with D possibly being TRBD1 (5 bases). The CDR3 runs to 11 residues. Germline-derived CDR1 and CDR2 are SGHTA and FQGTGA. V lost 5 bases and J lost 6, with 8 bases in between. This CDR3 is CASSRTGEQYF. The CDR3 nucleotides read TGTGCCAGCAGCCGTACAGGCGAGCAGTACTTC.

CDR3 sequence reads: CASSLYESTEAFF. As DNA, the CDR3 is TGTGCCAGCAGCCTCTACGAATCCACTGAAGCTTTCTTT. The chain combines TRBV7-2 with TRBJ1-1, with unresolved D. CDR1 and CDR2 from the germline V gene are SGHTA and FQGNSA. This CDR3 has 13 residues. V gave up 5 bases and J gave up 4 bases, with 11 bases separating them.

This clone was found a few times. This chain links TRBV2 with TRBJ1-2; no clear D gene. Germline V gene lookup returns CDR1 SNHLY and CDR2 FYNNEI. With 8 bases removed from V and 1 base from J, the gap between germline ends came to 8 bases. This CDR3 spans 12 amino acids. Here the CDR3 DNA reads TGTGCCAGCGTTTCGGATAACTATGGCTACACCTTC. Translating gives CASVSDNYGYTF.

The rearrangement uses TRBV18 and TRBJ2-7; TRBD1 or TRBD2 may be the D gene (5 bases each). The V end was cut by 0 bases, the J end by 5 bases, with 17 bases between. The CDR3 is 16 residues long. Germline values: CDR1 KGHSH, CDR2 LQKENI. For the CDR3, the DNA is TGTGCCAGCTCACCACCAGTAGGGACCAAGTCTAACGAGCAGTACTTC. This gives the protein CASSPPVGTKSNEQYF.